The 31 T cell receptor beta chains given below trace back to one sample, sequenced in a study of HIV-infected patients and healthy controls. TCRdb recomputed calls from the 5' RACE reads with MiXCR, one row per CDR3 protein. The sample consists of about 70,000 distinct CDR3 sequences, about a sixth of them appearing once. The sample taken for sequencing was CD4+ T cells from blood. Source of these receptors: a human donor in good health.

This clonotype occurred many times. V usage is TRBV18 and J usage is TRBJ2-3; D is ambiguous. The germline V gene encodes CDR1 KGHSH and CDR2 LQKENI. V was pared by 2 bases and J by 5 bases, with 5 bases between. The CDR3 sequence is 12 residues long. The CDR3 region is CASSPGRDTQYF. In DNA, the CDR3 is TGTGCCAGCTCACCAGGAAGAGATACGCAGTATTTT.

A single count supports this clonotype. The CDR3 DNA is TGTGCCAGCTCCGCCCGCGGGGATGTACAGCCCCAGCATTTT. Residues: CASSARGDVQPQHF. The chain links TRBV18 to TRBJ1-5; D gene unclear. Germline-derived CDR1 and CDR2 are KGHSH and LQKENI. The V gene lost 6 bases and the J gene lost 7 bases, with 16 bases spanning the gap. The CDR3 has 14 residues.

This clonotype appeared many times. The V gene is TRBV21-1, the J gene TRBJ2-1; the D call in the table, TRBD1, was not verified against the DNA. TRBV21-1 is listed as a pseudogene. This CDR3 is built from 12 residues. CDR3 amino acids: CASSKQRERVFF. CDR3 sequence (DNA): TGTGCCAGCAGCAAACAACGGGAGAGGGTGTTCTTC.

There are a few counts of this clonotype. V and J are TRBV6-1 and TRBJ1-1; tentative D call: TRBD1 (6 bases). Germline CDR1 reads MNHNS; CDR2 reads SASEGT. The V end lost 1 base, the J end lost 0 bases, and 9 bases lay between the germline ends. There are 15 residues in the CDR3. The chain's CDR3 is CASSEDGGLNTEAFF. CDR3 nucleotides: TGTGCCAGCAGTGAAGATGGGGGGCTGAACACTGAAGCTTTCTTT.

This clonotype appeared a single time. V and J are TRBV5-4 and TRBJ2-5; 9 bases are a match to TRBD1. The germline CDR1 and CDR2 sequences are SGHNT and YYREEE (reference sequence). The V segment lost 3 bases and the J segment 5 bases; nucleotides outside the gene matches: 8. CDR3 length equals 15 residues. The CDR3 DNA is TGTGCCAGCAGCTCGCGAACAGGGGGCGGTGAGACCCAGTACTTC. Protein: CASSSRTGGGETQYF.

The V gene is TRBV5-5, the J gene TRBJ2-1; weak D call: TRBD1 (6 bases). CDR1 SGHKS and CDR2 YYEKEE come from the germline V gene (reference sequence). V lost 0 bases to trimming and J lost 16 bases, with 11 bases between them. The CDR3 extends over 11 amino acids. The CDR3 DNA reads TGTGCCAGCAGCTTGGAGACAGGCTCCTTCTTC. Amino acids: CASSLETGSFF.

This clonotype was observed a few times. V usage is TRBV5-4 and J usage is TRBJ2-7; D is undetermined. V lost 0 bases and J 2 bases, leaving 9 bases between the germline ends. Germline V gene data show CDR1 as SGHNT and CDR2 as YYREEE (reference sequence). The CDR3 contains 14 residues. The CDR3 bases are TGTGCCAGCAGCTTGGTAGACCGAGCCTACGAGCAGTACTTC. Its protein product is CASSLVDRAYEQYF.

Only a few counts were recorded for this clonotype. In DNA form, the CDR3 reads TGTGCCAGCAGTCCCCCGACAGGGATGAATGGCTACACCTTC. Translation: CASSPPTGMNGYTF. This sequence joins TRBV28 and TRBJ1-2; TRBD1 matches at 7 bases. CDR1 and CDR2 from the germline V gene are MDHEN and SYDVKM. Trimming at V came to 5 bases and at J to 6 bases, leaving 9 bases not matched to a gene. CDR3 length: 14 amino acids.

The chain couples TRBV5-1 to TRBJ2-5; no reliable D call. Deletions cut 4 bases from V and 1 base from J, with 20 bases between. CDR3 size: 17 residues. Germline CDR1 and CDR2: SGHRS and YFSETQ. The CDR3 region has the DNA TGCGCCAGCAGCCCCCTCGGGCCCACTTCCCCCCAAGAGACCCAGTACTTC. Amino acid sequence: CASSPLGPTSPQETQYF.

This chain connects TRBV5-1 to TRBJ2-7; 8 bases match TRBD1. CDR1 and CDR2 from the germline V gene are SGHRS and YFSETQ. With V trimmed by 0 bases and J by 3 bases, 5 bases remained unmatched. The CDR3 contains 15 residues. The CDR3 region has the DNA TGCGCCAGCAGCTTGGACAGGGGGACTTACTACGAGCAGTACTTC. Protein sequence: CASSLDRGTYYEQYF.

The CDR3 DNA is TGTGCCAGTAGTATCACCGGGACAGGGGGGAAAAACATTCAGTACTTC. This gives the protein CASSITGTGGKNIQYF. The V call is TRBV19, the J call TRBJ2-4; 11 nucleotides align to TRBD1. This CDR3 contains 16 residues. Trimming removed 3 bases from V and 4 bases from J; junction bases left unmatched: 5. Germline CDR1 is LNHDA and CDR2 is SQIVND (reference sequence). The full variable domain, completed using reference TRBV19 and TRBJ2-4, is DGGITQSPKYLFRKEGQNVTLSCEQNLNHDAMYWYRQDPGQGLRLIYYSQIVNDFQKGDIAEGYSVSREKKESFPLTVTSAQKNPTAFYLCASSITGTGGKNIQYFGAGTRLSVL.

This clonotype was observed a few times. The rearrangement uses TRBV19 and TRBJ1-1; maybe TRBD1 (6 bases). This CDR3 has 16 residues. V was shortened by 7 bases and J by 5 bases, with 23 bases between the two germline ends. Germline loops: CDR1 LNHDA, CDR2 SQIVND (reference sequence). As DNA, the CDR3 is TGTGCCAGTACCCGTCGGGGGGCCGAACTGAGTACTGAAGCTTTCTTT. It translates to CASTRRGAELSTEAFF. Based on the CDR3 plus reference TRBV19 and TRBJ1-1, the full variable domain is DGGITQSPKYLFRKEGQNVTLSCEQNLNHDAMYWYRQDPGQGLRLIYYSQIVNDFQKGDIAEGYSVSREKKESFPLTVTSAQKNPTAFYLCASTRRGAELSTEAFFGQGTRLTVV.

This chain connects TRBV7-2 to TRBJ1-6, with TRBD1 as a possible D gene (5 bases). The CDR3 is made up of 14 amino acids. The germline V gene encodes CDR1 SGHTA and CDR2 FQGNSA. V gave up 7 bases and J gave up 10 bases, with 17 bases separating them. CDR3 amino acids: CASIRGLGESPLHF. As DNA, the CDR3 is TGTGCCAGCATCCGGGGTCTGGGGGAATCACCCCTCCACTTT. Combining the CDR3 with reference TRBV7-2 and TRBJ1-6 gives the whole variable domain GAGVSQSPSNKVTEKGKDVELRCDPISGHTALYWYRQSLGQGLEFLIYFQGNSAPDKSGLPSDRFSAERTGGSVSTLTIQRTQQEDSAVYLCASIRGLGESPLHFGNGTRLTVT.

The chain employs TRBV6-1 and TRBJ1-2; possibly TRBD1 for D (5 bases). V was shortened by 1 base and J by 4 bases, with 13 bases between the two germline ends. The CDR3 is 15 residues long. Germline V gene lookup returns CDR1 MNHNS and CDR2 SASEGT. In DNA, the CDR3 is TGTGCCAGCAGTGAAGGTGCGGGGGTTGGCTATGGCTACACCTTC. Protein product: CASSEGAGVGYGYTF.

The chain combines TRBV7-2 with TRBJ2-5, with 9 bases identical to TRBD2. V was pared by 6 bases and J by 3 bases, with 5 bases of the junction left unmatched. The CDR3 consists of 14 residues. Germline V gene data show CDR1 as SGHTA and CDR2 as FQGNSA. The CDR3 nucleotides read TGTGCCAGCAGTTCTAGCGGGGATAAAGAGACCCAGTACTTC. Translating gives CASSSSGDKETQYF. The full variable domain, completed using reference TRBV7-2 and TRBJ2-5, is GAGVSQSPSNKVTEKGKDVELRCDPISGHTALYWYRQSLGQGLEFLIYFQGNSAPDKSGLPSDRFSAERTGGSVSTLTIQRTQQEDSAVYLCASSSSGDKETQYFGPGTRLLVL.

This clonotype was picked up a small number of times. The CDR3 loop is CSAIASGGFYEQYF. The CDR3, as DNA: TGCAGTGCTATAGCTAGCGGGGGATTCTACGAGCAGTACTTC. The rearrangement uses TRBV20-1 and TRBJ2-7; 10 nucleotides line up with TRBD2. Germline-derived CDR1 and CDR2 are DFQATT and SNEGSKA (reference sequence). The CDR3 consists of 14 residues. V dropped 4 bases and J dropped 3; count of bases not matched to a gene: 6.

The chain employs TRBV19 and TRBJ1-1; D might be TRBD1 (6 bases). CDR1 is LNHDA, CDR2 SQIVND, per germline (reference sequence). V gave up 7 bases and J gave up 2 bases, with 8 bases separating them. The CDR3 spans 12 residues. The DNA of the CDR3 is TGTGCCAGTATGGACAGAAACACTGAAGCTTTCTTT. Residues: CASMDRNTEAFF.

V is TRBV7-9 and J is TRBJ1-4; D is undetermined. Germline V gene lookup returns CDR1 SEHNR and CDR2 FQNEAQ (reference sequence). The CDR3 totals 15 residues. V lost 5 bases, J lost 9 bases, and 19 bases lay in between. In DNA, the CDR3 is TGTGCCAGCAGCGCCGAGCCTGATTCGCCTAAAAAACTGTTTTTT. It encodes CASSAEPDSPKKLFF.

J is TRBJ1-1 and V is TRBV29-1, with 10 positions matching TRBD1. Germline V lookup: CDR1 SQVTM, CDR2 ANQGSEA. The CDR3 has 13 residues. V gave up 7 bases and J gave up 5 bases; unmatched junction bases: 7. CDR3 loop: CSAIGTGETEAFF. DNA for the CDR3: TGCAGCGCTATCGGGACAGGGGAGACTGAAGCTTTCTTT.

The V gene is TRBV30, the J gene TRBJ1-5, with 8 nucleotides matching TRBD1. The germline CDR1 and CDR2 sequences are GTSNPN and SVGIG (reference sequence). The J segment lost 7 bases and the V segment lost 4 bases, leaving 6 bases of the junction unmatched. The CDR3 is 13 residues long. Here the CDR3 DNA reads TGTGCCTGGAATACGGACAGGGCGCAGCCCCAGCATTTT. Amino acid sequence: CAWNTDRAQPQHF.

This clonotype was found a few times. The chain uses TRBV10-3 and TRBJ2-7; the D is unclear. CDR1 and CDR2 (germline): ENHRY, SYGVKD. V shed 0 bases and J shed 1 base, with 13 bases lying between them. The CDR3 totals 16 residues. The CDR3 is CAISESMKTPSYEQYF. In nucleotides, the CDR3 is TGTGCCATCAGTGAGTCTATGAAAACTCCTTCCTACGAGCAGTACTTC.

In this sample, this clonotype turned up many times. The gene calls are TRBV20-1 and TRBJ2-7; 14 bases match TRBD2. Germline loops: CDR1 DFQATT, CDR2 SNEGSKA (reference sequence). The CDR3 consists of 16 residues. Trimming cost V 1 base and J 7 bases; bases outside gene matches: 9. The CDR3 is CSARVRLAGGPGEQYF. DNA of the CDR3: TGCAGTGCTAGAGTAAGACTAGCGGGAGGGCCTGGGGAGCAGTACTTC.

The CDR3 spells CASSSLQGAIEAFF. The CDR3 DNA is TGTGCCAGCAGCTCTCTCCAGGGAGCGATCGAAGCTTTCTTT. This chain uses TRBV3-1 with TRBJ1-1; possible D gene TRBD1, 5 bases. Germline V CDR1 and CDR2: LGHDT, YNNKEL (reference sequence). V lost 5 bases to trimming and J lost 8 bases, with 18 bases between them. The CDR3 covers 14 residues. The full variable domain, completed using reference TRBV3-1 and TRBJ1-1, is DTAVSQTPKYLVTQMGNDKSIKCEQNLGHDTMYWYKQDSKKFLKIMFSYNNKELIINETVPNRFSPKSPDKAHLNLHINSLELGDSAVYFCASSSLQGAIEAFFGQGTRLTVV.

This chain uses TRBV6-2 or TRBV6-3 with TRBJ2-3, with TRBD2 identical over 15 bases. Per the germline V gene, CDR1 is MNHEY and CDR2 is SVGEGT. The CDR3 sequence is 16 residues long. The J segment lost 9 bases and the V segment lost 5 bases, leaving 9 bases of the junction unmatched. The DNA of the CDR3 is TGTGCCAGCAGTGAGAGAGGGACTAGCGGGAGGAACACGCAGTATTTT. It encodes CASSERGTSGRNTQYF.

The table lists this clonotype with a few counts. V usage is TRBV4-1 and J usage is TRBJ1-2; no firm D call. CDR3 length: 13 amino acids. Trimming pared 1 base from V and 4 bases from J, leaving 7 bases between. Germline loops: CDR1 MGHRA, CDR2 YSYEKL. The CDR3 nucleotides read TGCGCCAGCAGCCAAGTGGGCTCCTATGGCTACACCTTC. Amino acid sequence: CASSQVGSYGYTF.

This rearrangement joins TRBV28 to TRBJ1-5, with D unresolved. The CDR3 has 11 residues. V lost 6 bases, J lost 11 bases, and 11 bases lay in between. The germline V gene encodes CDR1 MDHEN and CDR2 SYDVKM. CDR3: CASSLPPTQHF. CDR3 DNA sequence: TGTGCCAGCAGCTTACCCCCCACCCAGCATTTT.

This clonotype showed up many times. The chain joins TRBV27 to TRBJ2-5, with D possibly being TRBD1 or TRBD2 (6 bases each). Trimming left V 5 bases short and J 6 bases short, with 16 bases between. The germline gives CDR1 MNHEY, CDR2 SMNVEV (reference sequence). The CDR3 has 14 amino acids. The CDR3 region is CASSTRPGAKTQYF. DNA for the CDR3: TGTGCCAGCAGTACCCGACCGGGGGCCAAGACCCAGTACTTC.

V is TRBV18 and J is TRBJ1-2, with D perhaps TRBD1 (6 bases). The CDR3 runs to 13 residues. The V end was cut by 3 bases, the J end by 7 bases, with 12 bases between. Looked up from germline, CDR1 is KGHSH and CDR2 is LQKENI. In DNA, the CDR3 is TGTGCCAGCTCACCCAGGACAGATGCTGGCTACACCTTC. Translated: CASSPRTDAGYTF.

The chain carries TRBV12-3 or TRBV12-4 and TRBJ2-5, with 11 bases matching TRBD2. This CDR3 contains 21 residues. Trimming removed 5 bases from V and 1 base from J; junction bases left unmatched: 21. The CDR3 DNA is TGTGCCAGCAGTAAATCCGGGACTAGCGGAACGTACAATCGGGGCCAAGAGACCCAGTACTTC. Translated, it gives CASSKSGTSGTYNRGQETQYF.

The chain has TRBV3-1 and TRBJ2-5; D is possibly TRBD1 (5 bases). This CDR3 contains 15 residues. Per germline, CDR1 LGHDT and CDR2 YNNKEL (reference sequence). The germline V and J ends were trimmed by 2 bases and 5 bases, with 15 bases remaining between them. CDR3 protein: CASSQFGAVKETQYF. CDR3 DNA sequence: TGTGCCAGCAGCCAATTTGGGGCAGTGAAGGAGACCCAGTACTTC.

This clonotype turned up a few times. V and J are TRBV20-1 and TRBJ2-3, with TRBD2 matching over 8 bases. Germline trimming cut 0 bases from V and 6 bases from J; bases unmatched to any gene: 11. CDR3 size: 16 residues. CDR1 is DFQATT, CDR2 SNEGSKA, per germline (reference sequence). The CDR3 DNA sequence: TGCAGTGCTAGAGATCGAGTAGCGGGACCACGGGATACGCAGTATTTT. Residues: CSARDRVAGPRDTQYF.